The T cell receptor beta chain described here comes from a study of T cell responses to AZD1222 COVID-19 vaccine. Here immunoSEQ multiplex PCR was the method, and the copy in TCRdb shows in-frame clones only, minus some. The data hold more than 100,000 clones, with 80% to 90% observed a single time. Trimming at V came to 3 bases and at J to 4 bases, leaving 4 bases not matched to a gene. Germline-derived CDR1 and CDR2 are KGHSH and LQKENI. The CDR3 runs to 16 residues. Sequences were derived from peripheral blood, sampled on day 0 of AZD1222 vaccination. The TCR originated in an adult in good health. The chain carries TRBV18 and TRBJ2-1; 12 nucleotides align to TRBD1. The CDR3 DNA reads as TGTGCCAGCTCACCCAAGGGACAGGGGGCTTACAATGAGCAGTTCTTC. As protein: CASSPKGQGAYNEQFF. Together with reference TRBV18 and TRBJ2-1, the CDR3 gives the full variable domain: NAGVMQNPRHLVRRRGQEARLRCSPMKGHSHVYWYRQLPEEGLKFMVYLQKENIIDESGMPKERFSAEFPKEGPSILRIQQVVRGDSAAYFCASSPKGQGAYNEQFFGPGTRLTVL.